This passage covers 3 T cell receptor beta chains from one sample sequenced in a study of blood T cell repertoires in COVID-19. The data were produced by immunoSEQ multiplex PCR, yet TCRdb's version contains in-frame clones alone and is incomplete. The data contain roughly 220,000 clones, 80% to 90% of them singletons. Sequenced sample: PBMCs or T cells enriched from blood (not recorded which). These receptors all stem from a woman aged 50 to 60 with acute COVID-19.

The chain employs TRBV6-5 and TRBJ1-3; D not certain. CDR3 size: 14 residues. Trimming took off 2 bases at V and 2 bases at J, with 7 bases between the two ends. Germline V gives CDR1 MNHEY, CDR2 SVGAGI. CDR3 coding DNA: TGTGCCAGCAGTTACGGGCAGGCTGGAAACACCATATATTTT. Encoded protein: CASSYGQAGNTIYF.

The chain recombines TRBV5-1 with TRBJ2-1, with D perhaps matching TRBD2 (6 bases). The germline V gene encodes CDR1 SGHRS and CDR2 YFSETQ. This CDR3 has 15 residues. The V end lost 6 bases, the J end lost 1 base, and 14 bases lay between the germline ends. The CDR3 DNA reads as TGCGCCAGCATGGGTCTAGCGAATTCCTACAATGAGCAGTTCTTC. This translates into CASMGLANSYNEQFF.

This chain joins TRBV11-3 and TRBJ2-7, with D perhaps matching TRBD2 (5 bases). The CDR3 totals 13 residues. CDR1 and CDR2 from the germline V gene are SGHNT and YENEEA. The germline V and J ends were trimmed by 5 bases and 1 base, with 9 bases remaining between them. The CDR3 spells CASSRTGSYEQYF. Written as DNA, the CDR3 is TGTGCCAGCAGCAGGACTGGATCCTACGAGCAGTACTTC.